Below are 20 T cell receptor beta chains sequenced from a single sample in a study of cytomegalovirus exposure and HLA in healthy donors. With 60 Vbeta and 13 Jbeta primers, the PCR was carried out. Profiling relied on immunoSEQ multiplex PCR, and the TCRdb table lists in-frame clones only, not all of them. Altogether some 100,000 clones are present, around 82% being singletons, with the ten largest covering approximately 3.6%. Specimen: PBMCs. The receptors originated from a woman aged 45-59 years in good health and CMV-seropositive.

CDR3 region: CASSFPLYTEAFF. CDR3 nucleotide sequence: TGTGCCAGCAGTTTCCCCCTCTACACTGAAGCTTTCTTT. The rearrangement joins TRBV6-1 to TRBJ1-1; no clear D. Germline loops: CDR1 MNHNS, CDR2 SASEGT. V lost 5 bases and J 3 bases, leaving 10 bases between the germline ends. This CDR3 spans 13 amino acids.

The chain links TRBV4-1 to TRBJ1-2, with 10 bases matching TRBD1. The CDR3 sequence is 16 residues long. Germline trimming cut 3 bases from V and 3 bases from J; bases unmatched to any gene: 7. CDR1 MGHRA and CDR2 YSYEKL come from the germline V gene. CDR3 protein: CASSHRDRGPDYGYTF. Written as DNA, the CDR3 is TGCGCCAGCAGCCACCGGGACAGGGGACCGGACTATGGCTACACCTTC.

The chain joins TRBV15 to TRBJ1-5; a weak D match, TRBD1 (6 bases). This CDR3 has 15 amino acids. Germline V gene lookup returns CDR1 LNHNV and CDR2 YYDKDF (reference sequence). Trimming cost V 0 bases and J 5 bases, with 11 bases left between them. The CDR3 nucleotides are TGTGCCACCAGCAGAGATCCAGGGGCCCATCAGCCCCAGCATTTT. It encodes CATSRDPGAHQPQHF. Based on the CDR3 plus reference TRBV15 and TRBJ1-5, the full variable domain is DAMVIQNPRYQVTQFGKPVTLSCSQTLNHNVMYWYQQKSSQAPKLLFHYYDKDFNNEADTPDNFQSRRPNTSFCFLDIRSPGLGDTAMYLCATSRDPGAHQPQHFGDGTRLSIL.

The gene calls are TRBV6-1 and TRBJ1-1; D is possibly TRBD1 (6 bases). Germline CDR1 MNHNS, CDR2 SASEGT. This CDR3 has 12 amino acids. The V end lost 2 bases, the J end lost 8 bases, and 9 bases lay between the germline ends. CDR3 in DNA: TGTGCCAGCAGTGAATTTGGACAGGAAGCTTTCTTT. The encoded protein is CASSEFGQEAFF.

The CDR3 DNA sequence: TGTGCCAGCAGCGGGGGGGCGGATGGCTACACCTTC. Residues: CASSGGADGYTF. This chain uses TRBV6-5 with TRBJ1-2; tentatively, D is TRBD1 (6 bases). Germline V gene sequence: CDR1 MNHEY, CDR2 SVGAGI. Between the trimmed V and J ends, which lost 6 bases and 6 bases, there was a span of 11 bases. The length of the CDR3 is 12 residues.

The genes are TRBV10-3 and TRBJ2-7; D may be TRBD2 (6 bases). This CDR3 spans 14 amino acids. Trimming left V 6 bases short and J 5 bases short, with 17 bases between. The V gene's germline CDR1 is ENHRY and CDR2 SYGVKD. The CDR3 nucleotides are TGTGCCATCAGGCCGGTTGGAGGGCCTGACGAGCAGTACTTC. Encoded protein: CAIRPVGGPDEQYF.

This clone was counted a few times. The rearrangement joins TRBV6-5 to TRBJ1-1; TRBD1 might be the D (5 bases). CDR1 MNHEY and CDR2 SVGAGI come from the germline V gene. Trimming left V 7 bases short and J 5 bases short, with 11 bases between. The CDR3 loop spans 12 amino acids. CDR3 bases: TGTGCCAGCACGGCCGGGGGGACTGAAGCTTTCTTT. The encoded protein is CASTAGGTEAFF.

J is TRBJ1-5 and V is TRBV21-1. TRBV21-1 is a documented pseudogene. The CDR3 runs to 13 residues. The CDR3 nucleotides are TGTGCCAGCAAAGGGGGGGGCTGGCAGCCCCAGCATTTT. It is translated as CASKGGGWQPQHF.

The rearrangement uses TRBV11-3 and TRBJ2-7, with TRBD2 identical over 12 bases. The CDR3 consists of 15 residues. The germline V gene has CDR1 SGHNT and CDR2 YENEEA. V lost 5 bases and J lost 5; bases outside the gene matches: 7. CDR3 residues: CASSLLAGGPHEQYF. The CDR3 DNA sequence: TGTGCCAGCAGCCTTCTAGCGGGAGGGCCCCACGAGCAGTACTTC. The full variable domain, rest sourced from reference TRBV11-3 and TRBJ2-7, is EAGVVQSPRYKIIEKKQPVAFWCNPISGHNTLYWYLQNLGQGPELLIRYENEEAVDDSQLPKDRFSAERLKGVDSTLKIQPAELGDSAVYLCASSLLAGGPHEQYFGPGTRLTVT.

V and J are TRBV7-2 and TRBJ1-1; no definite D call. From germline, CDR1 is SGHTA and CDR2 FQGNSA. This CDR3 has 13 residues. V shed 3 bases and J shed 7 bases, with 12 bases lying between them. The CDR3 protein is CASSFREYGEAFF. CDR3 in DNA: TGTGCCAGCAGCTTCCGAGAGTATGGTGAAGCTTTCTTT.

The chain has TRBV9 and TRBJ1-2; a possible D gene is TRBD1 (6 bases). This CDR3 region has 16 residues. Trimming left V 3 bases short and J 1 base short, with 16 bases between. In germline, CDR1 is SGDLS, CDR2 YYNGEE. As DNA, the CDR3 is TGTGCCAGCAGCGGACACAGGGACTACCTTAACTATGGCTACACCTTC. Translated: CASSGHRDYLNYGYTF.

The chain's CDR3 is CASSKWGQGCSGNTIYF. The CDR3 coding sequence is TGTGCCAGCAGCAAATGGGGACAGGGATGCTCTGGAAACACCATATATTTT. The chain carries TRBV21-1 and TRBJ1-3; the table gives TRBD1 as D, unverified against the DNA. TRBV21-1 is a pseudogene. The CDR3 is 17 amino acids.

V and J are TRBV5-6 and TRBJ1-5, with TRBD1 as a possible D gene (5 bases). Trimming shortened V by 3 bases and J by 3 bases, and 13 bases separated the two germline ends. The CDR3 is made up of 15 amino acids. CDR1 and CDR2 from the germline V gene are SGHDT and YYEEEE. The CDR3 sequence is CASSSSGHDNQPQHF. The DNA for the CDR3 is TGTGCCAGCAGCTCCAGTGGACACGACAATCAGCCCCAGCATTTT.

The CDR3 coding sequence is TGTGCCAGCAGCCCGCCCGGAGACCGATATTACAATGAGCAGTTCTTC. As protein: CASSPPGDRYYNEQFF. The chain combines TRBV5-4 with TRBJ2-1; unclear D gene. V dropped 4 bases and J dropped 4 bases, with 18 bases sitting between them. The CDR3 contains 16 residues. CDR1 is SGHNT, CDR2 YYREEE, per germline (reference sequence).

The V gene is TRBV2, the J gene TRBJ2-7, with a tentative D call TRBD1 (5 bases). Germline V gene data show CDR1 as SNHLY and CDR2 as FYNNEI. V lost 6 bases and J 6 bases, leaving 9 bases between the germline ends. This CDR3 contains 11 residues. The DNA of the CDR3 is TGTGCCAGCAGGGACATGAGCGAGCAGTACTTC. This sequence encodes CASRDMSEQYF.

J is TRBJ1-3 and V is TRBV7-8; TRBD1 matches 8 bases. This CDR3 comprises 21 residues. Germline lookup yields CDR1 SGHVS and CDR2 FQNEAQ. After removal of 3 bases from V and 0 bases from J, the junction contained 19 bases not matched to a gene. The DNA of the CDR3 is TGTGCCAGCAGCTTCTTCGACAGGGGCTACACTCAGAGAGACTCTGGAAACACCATATATTTT. Its protein is CASSFFDRGYTQRDSGNTIYF.

V usage is TRBV5-4 and J usage is TRBJ2-1; D is perhaps TRBD2 (6 bases). Germline CDR1 is SGHNT and CDR2 is YYREEE (reference sequence). The CDR3 covers 13 residues. V was trimmed by 0 bases and J by 5 bases, leaving 6 bases between them. CDR3 sequence: CASSLGTNNEQFF. CDR3 DNA sequence: TGTGCCAGCAGCTTGGGGACTAACAATGAGCAGTTCTTC.

Comment on this clone: The same CDR3 arises from other DNA sequences in this sample as well. The CDR3 reads CASRQGTEAFF. DNA for the CDR3: TGTGCCAGCAGGCAGGGCACTGAAGCTTTCTTT. V gene TRBV6-5 combines with J gene TRBJ1-1, with D perhaps matching TRBD1 (5 bases). Looked up from germline, CDR1 is MNHEY and CDR2 is SVGAGI. V lost 6 bases and J lost 4, with 6 bases in between. CDR3 size: 11 residues.

The rearrangement joins TRBV11-2 to TRBJ1-5; TRBD1 is a possible D gene (6 bases). The V and J ends lost 11 bases and 1 base respectively, with 18 bases between them. CDR3 length: 15 amino acids. Germline CDR1 SGHAT, CDR2 FQNNGV. The CDR3 spells CAPRGGRGSNQPQHF. As DNA, the CDR3 is TGTGCCCCCAGGGGTGGCAGGGGAAGCAATCAGCCCCAGCATTTT.

This clone was observed a handful of times. V gene TRBV29-1 combines with J gene TRBJ1-5, with D possibly being TRBD1 (6 bases). The length of the CDR3 is 13 residues. Deletions cut 6 bases from V and 3 bases from J, with 12 bases between. From germline, CDR1 is SQVTM and CDR2 ANQGSEA. The CDR3: CSVVDSLNQPQHF. The CDR3 DNA reads TGCAGCGTGGTGGACAGCCTCAATCAGCCCCAGCATTTT.